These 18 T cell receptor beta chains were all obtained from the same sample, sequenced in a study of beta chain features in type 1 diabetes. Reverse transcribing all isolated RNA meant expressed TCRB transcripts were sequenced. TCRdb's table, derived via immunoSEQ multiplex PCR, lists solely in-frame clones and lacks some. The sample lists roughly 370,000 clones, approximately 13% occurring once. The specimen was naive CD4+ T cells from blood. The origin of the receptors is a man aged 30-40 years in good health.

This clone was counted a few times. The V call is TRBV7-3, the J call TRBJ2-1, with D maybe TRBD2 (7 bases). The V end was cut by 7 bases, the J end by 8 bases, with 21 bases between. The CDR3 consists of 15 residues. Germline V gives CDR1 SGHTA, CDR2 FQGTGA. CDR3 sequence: CASTPGGGGFDEQFF. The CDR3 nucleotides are TGTGCCAGCACCCCTGGGGGAGGGGGATTCGATGAGCAGTTCTTC. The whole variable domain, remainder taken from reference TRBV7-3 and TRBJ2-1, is GAGVSQTPSNKVTEKGKYVELRCDPISGHTALYWYRQSLGQGPEFLIYFQGTGAADDSGLPNDRFFAVRPEGSVSTLKIQRTERGDSAVYLCASTPGGGGFDEQFFGPGTRLTVL.

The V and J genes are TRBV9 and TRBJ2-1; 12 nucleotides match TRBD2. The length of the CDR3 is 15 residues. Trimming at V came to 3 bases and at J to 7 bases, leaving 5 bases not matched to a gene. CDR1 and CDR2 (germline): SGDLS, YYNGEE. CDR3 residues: CASSETSGSSNEQFF. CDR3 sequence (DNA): TGTGCCAGCAGCGAGACTAGCGGGAGTTCAAATGAGCAGTTCTTC.

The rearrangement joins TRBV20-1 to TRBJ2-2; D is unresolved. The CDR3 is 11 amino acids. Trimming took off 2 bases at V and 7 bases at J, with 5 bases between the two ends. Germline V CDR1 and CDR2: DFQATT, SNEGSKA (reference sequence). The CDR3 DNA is TGCAGTGCTAGACAGGTCGGGGAGCTGTTTTTT. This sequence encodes CSARQVGELFF.

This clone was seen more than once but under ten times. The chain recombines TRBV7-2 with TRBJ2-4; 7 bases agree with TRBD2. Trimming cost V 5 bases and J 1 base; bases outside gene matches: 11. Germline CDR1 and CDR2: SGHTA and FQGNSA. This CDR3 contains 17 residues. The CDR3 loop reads CASSPVSGRGAKNIQYF. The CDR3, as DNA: TGTGCCAGCAGCCCCGTATCAGGGCGGGGGGCCAAAAACATTCAGTACTTC.

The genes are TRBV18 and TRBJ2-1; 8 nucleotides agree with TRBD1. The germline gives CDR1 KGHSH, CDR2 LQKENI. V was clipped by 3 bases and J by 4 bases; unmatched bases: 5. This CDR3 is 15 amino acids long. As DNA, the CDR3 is TGTGCCAGCTCACCGGGACAGGCCCCTTACAATGAGCAGTTCTTC. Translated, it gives CASSPGQAPYNEQFF.

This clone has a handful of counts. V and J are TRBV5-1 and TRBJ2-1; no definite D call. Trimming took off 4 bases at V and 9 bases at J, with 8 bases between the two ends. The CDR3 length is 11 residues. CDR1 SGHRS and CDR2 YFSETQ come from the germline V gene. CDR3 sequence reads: CASSIGLEQFF. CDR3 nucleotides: TGCGCCAGCAGCATAGGTCTTGAGCAGTTCTTC. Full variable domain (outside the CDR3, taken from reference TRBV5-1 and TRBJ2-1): KAGVTQTPRYLIKTRGQQVTLSCSPISGHRSVSWYQQTPGQGLQFLFEYFSETQRNKGNFPGRFSGRQFSNSRSEMNVSTLELGDSALYLCASSIGLEQFFGPGTRLTVL.

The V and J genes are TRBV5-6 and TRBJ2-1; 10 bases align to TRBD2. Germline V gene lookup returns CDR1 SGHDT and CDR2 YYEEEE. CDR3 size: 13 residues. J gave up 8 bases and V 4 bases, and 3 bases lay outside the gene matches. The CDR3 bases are TGTGCCAGCAGCCCTGGGACTAGCGATGAGCAGTTCTTC. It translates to CASSPGTSDEQFF.

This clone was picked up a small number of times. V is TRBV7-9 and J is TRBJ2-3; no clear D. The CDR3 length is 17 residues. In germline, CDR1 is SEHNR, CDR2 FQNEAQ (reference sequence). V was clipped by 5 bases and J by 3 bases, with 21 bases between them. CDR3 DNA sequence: TGTGCCAGCAGCCAACCCTGGAGTAATCACCCGACAGATACGCAGTATTTT. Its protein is CASSQPWSNHPTDTQYF.

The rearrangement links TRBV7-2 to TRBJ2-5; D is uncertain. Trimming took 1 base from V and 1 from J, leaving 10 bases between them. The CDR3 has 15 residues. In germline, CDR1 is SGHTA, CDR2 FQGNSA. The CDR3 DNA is TGTGCCAGCAGCTTAGTAGTACAGCTCCAAGAGACCCAGTACTTC. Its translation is CASSLVVQLQETQYF. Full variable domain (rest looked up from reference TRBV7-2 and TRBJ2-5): GAGVSQSPSNKVTEKGKDVELRCDPISGHTALYWYRQSLGQGLEFLIYFQGNSAPDKSGLPSDRFSAERTGGSVSTLTIQRTQQEDSAVYLCASSLVVQLQETQYFGPGTRLLVL.

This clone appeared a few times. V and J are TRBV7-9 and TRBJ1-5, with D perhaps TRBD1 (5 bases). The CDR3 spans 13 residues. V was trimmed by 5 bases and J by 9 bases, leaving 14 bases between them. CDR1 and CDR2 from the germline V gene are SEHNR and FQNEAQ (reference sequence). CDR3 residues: CASSPRAGGPQHF. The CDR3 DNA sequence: TGTGCCAGCAGCCCACGGGCCGGGGGGCCCCAGCATTTT.

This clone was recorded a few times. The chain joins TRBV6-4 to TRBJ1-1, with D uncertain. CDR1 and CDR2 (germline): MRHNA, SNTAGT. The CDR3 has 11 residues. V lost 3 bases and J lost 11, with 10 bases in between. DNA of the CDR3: TGTGCCAGCAGTGAACCCAAGATGGCTTTCTTT. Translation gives CASSEPKMAFF.

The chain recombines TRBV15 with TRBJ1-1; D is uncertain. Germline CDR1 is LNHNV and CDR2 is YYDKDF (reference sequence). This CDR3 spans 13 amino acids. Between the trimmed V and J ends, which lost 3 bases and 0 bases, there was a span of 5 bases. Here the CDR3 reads CATSREMNTEAFF. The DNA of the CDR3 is TGTGCCACCAGCAGGGAGATGAACACTGAAGCTTTCTTT.

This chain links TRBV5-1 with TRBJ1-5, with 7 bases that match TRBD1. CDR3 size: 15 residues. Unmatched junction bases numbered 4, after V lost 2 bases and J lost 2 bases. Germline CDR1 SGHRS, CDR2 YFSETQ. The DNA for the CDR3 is TGCGCCAGCAGCTTAACAGGGGTGGGCAATCAGCCCCAGCATTTT. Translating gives CASSLTGVGNQPQHF.

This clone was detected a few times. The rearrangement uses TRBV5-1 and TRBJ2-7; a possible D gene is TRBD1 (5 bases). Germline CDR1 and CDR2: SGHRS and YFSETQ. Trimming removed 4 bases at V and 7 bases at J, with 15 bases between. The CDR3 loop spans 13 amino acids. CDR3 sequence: CASSPGPPGEQYV. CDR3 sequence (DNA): TGCGCCAGCAGCCCAGGACCGCCAGGGGAGCAGTACGTC.

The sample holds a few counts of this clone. The CDR3 loop reads CASSLDRFTLNIQYF. The CDR3 nucleotides are TGTGCCAGCAGCTTAGATCGGTTCACTCTAAACATTCAGTACTTC. This chain links TRBV7-2 with TRBJ2-4; D remains unclear. The V end was cut by 1 base, the J end by 6 bases, with 13 bases between. The CDR3 runs 15 residues. CDR1 and CDR2 (germline): SGHTA, FQGNSA.

The CDR3 sequence: CASSSAFGTARGKNIQYF. The DNA for the CDR3 is TGTGCCAGCAGCTCCGCATTTGGGACAGCAAGAGGCAAAAACATTCAGTACTTC. The chain has TRBV7-2 and TRBJ2-4, with 7 bases lining up with TRBD1. Per germline, CDR1 SGHTA and CDR2 FQGNSA. The CDR3 consists of 18 residues. Unmatched junction bases numbered 15, after V lost 4 bases and J lost 3 bases.

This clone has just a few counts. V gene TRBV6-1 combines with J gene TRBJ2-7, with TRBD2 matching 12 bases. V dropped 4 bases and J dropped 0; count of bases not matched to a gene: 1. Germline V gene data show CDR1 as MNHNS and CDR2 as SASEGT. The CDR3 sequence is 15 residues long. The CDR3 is CASSATSGSSYEQYV. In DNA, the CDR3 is TGTGCCAGCAGTGCGACTAGCGGGAGCTCCTACGAGCAGTACGTC.

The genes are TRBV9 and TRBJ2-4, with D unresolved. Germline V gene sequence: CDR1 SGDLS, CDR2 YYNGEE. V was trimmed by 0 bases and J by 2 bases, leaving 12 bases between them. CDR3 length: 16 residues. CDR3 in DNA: TGTGCCAGCAGCGTAGATCCAACCGGTTCCAAAAACATTCAGTACTTC. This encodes CASSVDPTGSKNIQYF.